The rows below give T cell receptor beta chains drawn from one sample of a study of blood T cell repertoires in COVID-19. Generated by immunoSEQ multiplex PCR, the TCRdb table keeps only in-frame clones and is missing some. Of tens of thousands of clones in the sample, roughly nine tenths were seen once. Sequenced sample: peripheral blood. Every receptor here comes from a man at least 80 years old with acute or convalescent COVID-19. CDR3s include the opening cysteine and the closing phenylalanine or tryptophan. D genes are given only for firm matches. The listing skips clone size in some rows; elsewhere it reads once, few, many or a size class.

>TRBV18|.|.|TRBJ1-6
CASSPGPGASLHF
TGTGCCAGCTCACCGGGCCCGGGAGCTTCCCTCCACTTT
>TRBV6-5|TRBD1|.|TRBJ1-1
CASQGATEAFF
TGTGCCAGCCAGGGGGCCACTGAAGCTTTCTTT
>TRBV5-6|TRBD1|once|TRBJ1-6
CASSKTGTAVNIHF
TGTGCCAGCAGCAAAACCGGGACAGCCGTCAACATCCACTTT
>TRBV10-3|.|.|TRBJ1-5
CATSAQGGSNQPQHF
TGTGCCACCTCGGCCCAGGGAGGAAGCAATCAGCCCCAGCATTTT
>TRBV6-5|.|.|TRBJ1-2
CASRVSSYGYTF
TGTGCCAGCAGAGTCAGTTCGTATGGCTACACCTTC
>TRBV7-3|.|.|TRBJ2-6
CASSLAGRASGANVLTF
TGTGCCAGCAGCTTAGCAGGCAGGGCCTCTGGGGCCAACGTCCTGACTTTC
>TRBV10-3|.|once|TRBJ1-6
CAISESARGNSPLHF
TGTGCCATCAGTGAGTCGGCCAGGGGTAATTCACCCCTCCACTTT
>TRBV5-1|TRBD1|.|TRBJ2-1
CASSWGTGGYSEQFF
TGCGCCAGCAGCTGGGGGACAGGCGGATACAGTGAGCAGTTCTTC
>TRBV20-1|.|.|TRBJ2-4
CSAPQGNIQYF
TGCAGTGCTCCTCAGGGAAACATTCAGTACTTC
>TRBV7-9|.|.|TRBJ1-2
CASSLVDRSVVYGYTF
TGTGCCAGCAGCTTAGTCGACAGGTCCGTTGTGTATGGCTACACCTTC
>TRBV7-6|.|few|TRBJ2-7
CASSLGPSGAYEQYF
TGTGCCAGCAGCTTGGGACCTTCGGGGGCCTACGAGCAGTACTTC
>TRBV19|TRBD1|.|TRBJ2-5
CASSITITGAQYF
TGTGCCAGTAGTATAACCATAACAGGGGCCCAGTACTTC